This TCR beta chain was sequenced during a study of blood T cell repertoires in COVID-19. Study information: Spain, Italy and the United States supplied samples that represented acute and convalescent COVID-19. PBMCs, B-cell-depleted T cells, or T cells were the source of the cDNA or gDNA that made up the material.

In the original analysis: Reference gene primer amplification gave nucleated cell count estimates. This table comes from immunoSEQ multiplex PCR, and its TCRdb copy is limited to in-frame clones, with some not included. V and J calls and clone size are given by that table; D and trimming were obtained from the DNA. The table records about 200,000 clones, about 85% of them present only once. The junction had 11 bases not matched to a gene; V was cut back by 8 bases and J by 5 bases. The CDR3 spans 13 residues. Germline CDR1 GTSNPN, CDR2 SVGIG (reference sequence). Sequencing input: peripheral blood. The rearrangement joins TRBV30 to TRBJ2-5; 7 bases align to TRBD2. The receptor comes from a woman aged 80 or older with acute or convalescent COVID-19. The CDR3 protein is CAQGLAGVETQYF. The CDR3 DNA is TGTGCCCAGGGACTGGCGGGAGTGGAGACCCAGTACTTC.